This record looks at one T cell receptor beta chain sequence and its context. This clonotype appeared many times. Its antigen specificity is not known. No base quality values were provided; no much bigger clone lies one nucleotide off. Read against the paper, the sample's time point label means: persistent/refractory GD, antithyroid drugs over 5 years with positive TRAb. For both TCR sequencing and RNA sequencing, RNA was extracted from PBMCs in TRIzol. The diagnosis of Graves' disease was made according to American Thyroid Association guidelines. Recruitment of patients was carried out at an endocrinology department in Xi'an, China. Each patient gave roughly 8.4 milliliters of peripheral blood, collected in an EDTA anticoagulant tube. Ficoll Paque Plus density gradient separation was used to isolate PBMCs, and no additional T cell sorting was done. An Agilent 2100 Bioanalyzer and agarose gel were used to check RNA quality, and a NanoDrop 2000 was used to measure RNA concentration.

These data originate in a study of regulatory T cells in long-lasting Graves disease (dated by TCRdb to the early 2020s). For the wider study: Persistent Graves' disease meant more than 5 years of antithyroid drug treatment with TSH receptor autoantibodies that stayed positive. Persistent Graves' disease patients in the clinical cohort had taken antithyroid drugs for 8 to 12 years on average. A total of roughly 35 samples underwent TCR sequencing: about 13 from persistent and some 20 from newly diagnosed Graves' disease patients. Peripheral blood TCR sequencing and RNA sequencing compared persistent Graves' disease patients with newly diagnosed Graves' disease patients. The study took place in China and was registered as a clinical trial.

Library preparation was by multiplex PCR. The instrument given in TCRdb is Illumina HiSeq 4000. iRepertoire HTBI primers and Arm-PCR amplification of CDR3 regions were used to construct TCR beta libraries. Gel purification was performed on PCR products prior to sequencing. In the authors' own workflow: Across samples, roughly 60 TRBV and 13 to 15 TRBJ segments were identified and used for gene usage analysis of CDR3 amino acid clonotypes. COPE and FqMerger were used to merge filtered high-quality paired reads into contigs. BLAST was used to align contigs to IMGT TRBV, TRBD and TRBJ reference genes, with CDR3 defined following IMGT. Any clonotype with a frequency above 0.1% was counted as a highly expanded clone. Shannon entropy was used to measure repertoire diversity, and the Gini coefficient was used to measure V-J evenness. Public clonotypes were defined as clonotypes shared by more than one individual. In-frame beta chains were kept once TCRdb had trimmed the public reads at Q25 with fastp and called clones with MiXCR. Rows merge per CDR3 protein into single entries with the most common DNA and genes. TCRdb's processing, not the study's, gives the V and J calls here. The sample table holds a few hundred thousand distinct CDR3 sequences, of which over 20% were seen once. The top ten clones comprise roughly an eighth of the sample.

Study-level results and caveats: Sequencing and analysis were limited to the TCR beta chain. Lower TCR Shannon entropy and fewer highly expanded clones were observed in persistent Graves' disease patients than in newly diagnosed patients, which suggested clonal expansion. As a limitation, the authors acknowledged that the small sample size may reduce accuracy. A larger number of public clonotypes was shared among persistent patients (approximately 2,600) than among newly diagnosed patients (roughly 1,000). Because the primary lesion, thyroid tissue, could not be accessed, the study looked at peripheral blood alone.

This TCR derives from a female donor with Graves disease. The source was peripheral blood mononuclear cells (PBMCs), collected when the disease was refractory, from a patient treated with antithyroid drugs.

The DNA reads as follows: TGTGCCACCTCAGATCAACAACTAGCGGGAGAGTCCCACGAGCAGTACTTC. Translated, this is CATSDQQLAGESHEQYF. This chain is built from TRBV19 and TRBJ2-7; TRBD2 aligns with 11 central bases. CDR1 LNHDA and CDR2 SQIVND are derived from the germline V gene (reference sequence). The CDR3 spans 17 residues, from the cysteine through the phenylalanine. Only CDR3 DNA remains: 51 bases, in frame from the first base. Germline trimming: 10 bases from V, 5 bases from J; junction bases outside gene matches: 19.